A single sample gave rise to the 29 T cell receptor beta chains below, sequenced in a study of blood T cells in healthy people across ages. PCR was performed a second time for roughly 7 to 12 cycles using a sample-barcoded 5' primer and a J-beta primer mix. Each CDR3 protein gets one entry after TCRdb re-called the 5' RACE reads with MiXCR. The data contain about a million distinct CDR3 sequences, roughly 50% of them singletons. The material sequenced was blood. The receptors were sampled from a man younger than 45 in good health.

The chain uses TRBV7-9 and TRBJ2-5; D uncertain. Germline lookup yields CDR1 SEHNR and CDR2 FQNEAQ (reference sequence). CDR3 length equals 15 residues. V was clipped by 6 bases and J by 0 bases, with 14 bases between them. The CDR3 DNA follows: TGTGCCAGCAGTCTAAAAACTGGGTACCAAGAGACCCAGTACTTC. Translating gives CASSLKTGYQETQYF.

This clonotype was counted only a few times. This chain links TRBV12-3 or TRBV12-4 with TRBJ2-3, with 9 bases fitting TRBD2. The CDR3 contains 19 residues. V gave up 5 bases and J gave up 0 bases; unmatched junction bases: 15. For the CDR3, the DNA is TGTGCCAGCAGTAGACCTCAAACTAGCGGGCGGGGTAGCACAGATACGCAGTATTTT. Translation gives CASSRPQTSGRGSTDTQYF.

This clonotype was picked up a small number of times. The chain employs TRBV6-2 or TRBV6-3 and TRBJ2-3; 7 bases match TRBD2. The length of the CDR3 is 16 residues. The V segment lost 6 bases and the J segment 2 bases; nucleotides outside the gene matches: 11. Germline CDR1 and CDR2: MNHEY and SVGEGT. The CDR3 protein is CASRGGRTTSTDTQYF. CDR3 DNA: TGTGCCAGCAGGGGAGGGAGGACTACCTCCACAGATACGCAGTATTTT.

This clonotype was seen a few times. The chain joins TRBV6-2 or TRBV6-3 to TRBJ1-1, with a tentative D call TRBD1 (6 bases). Trimming removed 4 bases at V and 5 bases at J, with 14 bases between. Germline V CDR1 and CDR2: MNHEY, SVGEGT. The CDR3 is made up of 14 amino acids. CDR3 in DNA: TGTGCCAGCAGTTGGGGCAGGGGAATGACTGAAGCTTTCTTT. Protein: CASSWGRGMTEAFF.

This clonotype showed up many times. The chain joins TRBV3-1 to TRBJ2-5; unclear D gene. Germline lookup yields CDR1 LGHDT and CDR2 YNNKEL (reference sequence). The germline V and J ends were trimmed by 1 base and 6 bases, with 12 bases remaining between them. The CDR3 totals 14 residues. The chain's CDR3 is CASSQGLPRQTQYF. In DNA form, the CDR3 reads TGTGCCAGCAGCCAAGGACTGCCCCGGCAGACCCAGTACTTC.

The chain recombines TRBV27 with TRBJ1-1; D might be TRBD1 (5 bases). In germline, CDR1 is MNHEY, CDR2 SMNVEV (reference sequence). V was cut by 6 bases and J by 4 bases, with 12 bases left in between. The CDR3 runs 13 residues. CDR3 DNA: TGTGCCAGCAGAGCAGGGTATGGCACTGAAGCTTTCTTT. It yields the protein CASRAGYGTEAFF.

The rearrangement uses TRBV20-1 and TRBJ2-4; TRBD2 agrees at 9 bases. The length of the CDR3 is 20 residues. V was pared by 1 base and J by 2 bases, with 18 bases of the junction left unmatched. CDR1 and CDR2 from the germline V gene are DFQATT and SNEGSKA (reference sequence). The CDR3 DNA follows: TGCAGTGCTAGAGTCCCGGCAACTAGCGGGTCCTATGGTCCCAAAAACATTCAGTACTTC. As protein: CSARVPATSGSYGPKNIQYF.

This chain connects TRBV29-1 to TRBJ2-1; D ambiguous. The length of the CDR3 is 10 residues. The ends were cut back, 3 bases at V and 9 bases at J, with 6 bases in the middle. Germline lookup yields CDR1 SQVTM and CDR2 ANQGSEA. CDR3 in amino acids: CSVDDPEQFF. The CDR3 nucleotides read TGCAGCGTTGATGATCCTGAGCAGTTCTTC.

The chain is built from TRBV24-1 and TRBJ2-1; D call uncertain. The germline V and J ends were trimmed by 3 bases and 7 bases, with 21 bases remaining between them. The CDR3 loop spans 17 amino acids. The germline CDR1 and CDR2 sequences are KGHDR and SFDVKD. The CDR3 bases are TGTGCCACCAGTGATCGGCATTCGGTGGGCTATTTTAATGAGCAGTTCTTC. Residues: CATSDRHSVGYFNEQFF.

This chain connects TRBV7-2 to TRBJ1-2, with 11 nucleotides matching TRBD1. In germline, CDR1 is SGHTA, CDR2 FQGNSA. There are 18 residues in the CDR3. The V gene end was trimmed by 4 bases and the J gene end by 4 bases; junction bases not matched to a gene: 14. In DNA, the CDR3 is TGTGCCAGCAGCTCGCCTAACGCCGGGACAGGGGGTTCCTATGGCTACACCTTC. Protein product: CASSSPNAGTGGSYGYTF.

There are a few counts of this clonotype. The chain employs TRBV4-1 and TRBJ1-2, with D possibly being TRBD1 (6 bases). This CDR3 region has 15 residues. Trimming removed 0 bases from V and 4 bases from J, with 12 bases in between. CDR1 and CDR2 (germline): MGHRA, YSYEKL. CDR3 nucleotides: TGCGCCAGCAGCCAAGACGGACAGACCCTCTATGGCTACACCTTC. Protein product: CASSQDGQTLYGYTF.

The chain uses TRBV20-1 and TRBJ2-6; D perhaps matches TRBD2 (6 bases). Trimming removed 5 bases at V and 2 bases at J, with 13 bases between. The length of the CDR3 is 15 residues. Per germline, CDR1 DFQATT and CDR2 SNEGSKA (reference sequence). The CDR3 bases are TGCAGTGCTCGAACCCCGGGGGCTGGGGCCAACGTCCTGACTTTC. This translates into CSARTPGAGANVLTF.

The chain combines TRBV27 with TRBJ1-2, with D unresolved. The V end lost 3 bases, the J end lost 4 bases, and 9 bases lay between the germline ends. Germline V lookup: CDR1 MNHEY, CDR2 SMNVEV (reference sequence). The CDR3 has 13 amino acids. The CDR3 nucleotides are TGTGCCAGCAGTTTTGAAGGAGCCTATGGCTACACCTTC. Residues: CASSFEGAYGYTF.

On this clonotype: Given a much more abundant clone one base away, this may be a read error. The chain is built from TRBV7-2 and TRBJ2-7; D remains unclear. The CDR3 consists of 13 residues. Germline loops: CDR1 SGHTA, CDR2 FQGNSA. Trimming cost V 7 bases and J 5 bases, with 15 bases left between them. The CDR3 is CASTPVGYDEQYF. CDR3 DNA sequence: TGTGCCAGCACCCCGGTAGGGTACGACGAGCAGTACTTC. Filled out from reference TRBV7-2 and TRBJ2-7, the complete variable domain reads GAGVSQSPSNKVTEKGKDVELRCDPISGHTALYWYRQSLGQGLEFLIYFQGNSAPDKSGLPSDRFSAERTGGSVSTLTIQRTQQEDSAVYLCASTPVGYDEQYFGPGTRLTVT.

This clonotype was counted between two and nine times. This chain links TRBV3-1 with TRBJ1-2; 7 positions match TRBD1. Germline trimming cut 8 bases from V and 3 bases from J; bases unmatched to any gene: 9. This CDR3 comprises 14 residues. Germline lookup yields CDR1 LGHDT and CDR2 YNNKEL (reference sequence). CDR3 region: CASAPWTGHYGYTF. In DNA, the CDR3 is TGTGCCAGCGCCCCGTGGACAGGCCACTATGGCTACACCTTC.

V is TRBV12-3 or TRBV12-4 and J is TRBJ2-3; D ambiguous. The CDR3 is 13 residues long. Trimming left V 6 bases short and J 3 bases short, with 10 bases between. The CDR3 loop reads CASSMLRTDTQYF. The CDR3 DNA is TGTGCCAGCAGCATGCTCAGAACAGATACGCAGTATTTT.

The chain is built from TRBV7-6 and TRBJ2-3; perhaps D is TRBD1 or TRBD2 (5 bases each). The germline V gene has CDR1 SGHVS and CDR2 FNYEAQ. Between the trimmed V and J ends, which lost 0 bases and 0 bases, there was a span of 13 bases. The CDR3 is 17 residues long. This CDR3 reads CASSLARDGSSTDTQYF. CDR3 DNA sequence: TGTGCCAGCAGCTTAGCCCGGGACGGGTCTAGCACAGATACGCAGTATTTT.

V and J are TRBV5-6 and TRBJ2-7; D gene ambiguous. CDR1 is SGHDT and CDR2 is YYEEEE in the germline V gene. The CDR3 runs to 15 residues. The V gene lost 2 bases and the J gene lost 4 bases, with 16 bases spanning the gap. CDR3 sequence (DNA): TGTGCCAGCAGCTTAAATCGTGGGTCCGGATACGAGCAGTACTTC. It translates to CASSLNRGSGYEQYF.

V gene TRBV15 combines with J gene TRBJ2-3; 9 bases are shared with TRBD1. This CDR3 contains 15 residues. Per the germline V gene, CDR1 is LNHNV and CDR2 is YYDKDF (reference sequence). Trimming at V came to 4 bases and at J to 3 bases, leaving 5 bases not matched to a gene. The CDR3 region has the DNA TGTGCCACCAGCACACAGGGGGCTTGGACAGATACGCAGTATTTT. Protein product: CATSTQGAWTDTQYF.

This clonotype was seen only a few times. V and J are TRBV4-2 and TRBJ2-3; D call uncertain. CDR3 length: 14 amino acids. Trimming removed 3 bases from V and 6 bases from J, with 13 bases in between. From germline, CDR1 is LGHNA and CDR2 YNFKEQ. In DNA, the CDR3 is TGTGCCAGCAGCCAGAACCGGGCCGGGGATACGCAGTATTTT. Translating it yields CASSQNRAGDTQYF.

The V call is TRBV4-1, the J call TRBJ2-7; TRBD2 matches at 8 bases. CDR1 is MGHRA and CDR2 is YSYEKL in the germline V gene. The CDR3 contains 16 residues. Trimming took 4 bases from V and 0 from J; bases not matched to a gene: 8. CDR3 sequence reads: CASSPTTGTSSYEQYF. In DNA, the CDR3 is TGCGCCAGCAGCCCGACCACCGGGACTAGCTCCTACGAGCAGTACTTC.

The genes are TRBV20-1 and TRBJ2-5; D uncertain. CDR3 length equals 14 residues. The V and J ends lost 2 bases and 1 base respectively, with 11 bases between them. Germline CDR1 DFQATT, CDR2 SNEGSKA (reference sequence). CDR3 DNA: TGCAGTGCTAGAAGTACAGCAGTCCAAGAGACCCAGTACTTC. It encodes CSARSTAVQETQYF.

J is TRBJ1-2 and V is TRBV6-5; 8 bases agree with TRBD1. The CDR3 contains 15 residues. Per germline, CDR1 MNHEY and CDR2 SVGAGI. The trim removed 4 bases at V and 0 bases at J, leaving 4 bases unmatched. Here the CDR3 DNA reads TGTGCCAGCAGTTCCCCGACAGGGGCTAACTATGGCTACACCTTC. Translation: CASSSPTGANYGYTF.

Comment on this clonotype: This may stem from a read error, because a much larger clone lies one nucleotide away. The chain has TRBV6-2 or TRBV6-3 and TRBJ2-7, with 10 bases that match TRBD2. Per germline, CDR1 MNHEY and CDR2 SVGEGT. This CDR3 has 13 residues. After removal of 5 bases from V and 6 bases from J, the junction contained 4 bases not matched to a gene. The CDR3 DNA reads TGTGCCAGCAGTGGAAGGACTAGCGGCGAGCAGTACTTC. Protein product: CASSGRTSGEQYF.

This clonotype was counted a few times. This rearrangement joins TRBV7-2 to TRBJ2-3; the match to TRBD2 covers 9 bases. Germline V gives CDR1 SGHTA, CDR2 FQGNSA. There are 18 residues in the CDR3. After removal of 5 bases from V and 0 bases from J, the junction contained 12 bases not matched to a gene. The CDR3 bases are TGTGCCAGCAGCCTCCGGGGTAGCGGGGGTACTAGCACAGATACGCAGTATTTT. Its protein is CASSLRGSGGTSTDTQYF.

This clonotype was picked up a small number of times. The chain combines TRBV24-1 with TRBJ2-7; 9 positions agree with TRBD1. The germline gives CDR1 KGHDR, CDR2 SFDVKD. V shed 3 bases, J shed 4 bases, and the junction held 9 bases outside the gene matches. The CDR3 length is 16 residues. CDR3 protein: CATSDPTGTGRYEQYF. The CDR3 DNA follows: TGTGCCACCAGTGATCCTACCGGGACAGGGCGGTACGAGCAGTACTTC.

The CDR3 region has the DNA TGTGCCAGCAGCTCCTTAGCGGGGGGGTTCTACAATGAGCAGTTCTTC. Encoded protein: CASSSLAGGFYNEQFF. V and J are TRBV6-2 or TRBV6-3 and TRBJ2-1; TRBD2 aligns across 11 bases. This CDR3 comprises 16 residues. Germline CDR1 is MNHEY and CDR2 is SVGEGT. V lost 6 bases, J lost 3 bases, and 7 bases stayed unmatched.

The genes are TRBV28 and TRBJ1-5; TRBD1 agrees at 7 bases. Looked up from germline, CDR1 is MDHEN and CDR2 is SYDVKM. The CDR3 runs to 16 residues. Losses at the gene ends were 4 bases for V and 5 bases for J; bases not matched to a gene: 11. The CDR3 region has the DNA TGTGCCAGCAGTTCGGAAGGACAGGTATATTATCAGCCCCAGCATTTT. Encoded protein: CASSSEGQVYYQPQHF. Full variable domain (missing parts from reference TRBV28 and TRBJ1-5): DVKVTQSSRYLVKRTGEKVFLECVQDMDHENMFWYRQDPGLGLRLIYFSYDVKMKEKGDIPEGYSVSREKKERFSLILESASTNQTSMYLCASSSEGQVYYQPQHFGDGTRLSIL.

The chain's CDR3 is CASSSDFRSAYEQYF. In DNA form, the CDR3 reads TGTGCCAGCAGCTCGGACTTCCGATCGGCCTACGAGCAGTACTTC. The chain recombines TRBV28 with TRBJ2-4, with D maybe TRBD2 (5 bases). The J call may be wrong; the DNA end is better matched by TRBJ2-7. Germline V gene sequence: CDR1 MDHEN, CDR2 SYDVKM. There are 15 residues in the CDR3.